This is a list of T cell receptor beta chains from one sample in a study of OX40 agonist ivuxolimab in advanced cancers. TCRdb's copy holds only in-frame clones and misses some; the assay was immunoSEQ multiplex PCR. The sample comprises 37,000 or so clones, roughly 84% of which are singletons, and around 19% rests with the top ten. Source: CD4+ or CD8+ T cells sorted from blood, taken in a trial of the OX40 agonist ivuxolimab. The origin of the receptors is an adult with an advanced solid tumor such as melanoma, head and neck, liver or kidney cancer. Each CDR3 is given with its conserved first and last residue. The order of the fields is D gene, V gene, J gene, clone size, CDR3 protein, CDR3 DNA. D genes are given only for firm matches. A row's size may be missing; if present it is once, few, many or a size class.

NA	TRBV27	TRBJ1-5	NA	CASSLSTAHQPQHF	TGTGCCAGCAGTTTATCGACCGCCCATCAGCCCCAGCATTTT
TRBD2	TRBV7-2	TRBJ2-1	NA	CASRIIAGGPDEQFF	TGTGCCAGCAGAATTATAGCGGGGGGGCCGGATGAGCAGTTCTTC
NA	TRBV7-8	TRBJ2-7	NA	CASSLGQGNSYEQYF	TGTGCCAGCAGCTTAGGGCAGGGTAACTCCTACGAGCAGTACTTC
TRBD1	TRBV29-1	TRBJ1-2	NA	CSTLAVKGALGGYTF	TGCAGCACCCTCGCGGTGAAGGGGGCTCTTGGCGGCTACACCTTC
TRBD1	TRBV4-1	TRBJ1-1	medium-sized	CASSPLGDRGGTEAFF	TGCGCCAGCAGCCCCCTAGGGGACAGGGGGGGCACTGAAGCTTTCTTT
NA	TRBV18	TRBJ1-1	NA	CASSPPQGAMNTEAFF	TGTGCCAGCTCACCACCGCAGGGCGCCATGAACACTGAAGCTTTCTTT
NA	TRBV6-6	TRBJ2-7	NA	CASLGETYEQYF	TGTGCCAGTTTGGGAGAGACCTACGAGCAGTACTTC
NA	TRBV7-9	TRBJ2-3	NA	CASSPFGGGANTDTQYF	TGTGCCAGCAGCCCCTTTGGAGGCGGGGCTAACACAGATACGCAGTATTTT
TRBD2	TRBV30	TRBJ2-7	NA	CAWRTSGGYEQYF	TGTGCCTGGCGGACTAGCGGGGGGTACGAGCAGTACTTC
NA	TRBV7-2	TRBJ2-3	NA	CASSLYTDTQYF	TGTGCCAGCAGCTTGTACACAGATACGCAGTATTTT
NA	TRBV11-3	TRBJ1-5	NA	CASSLGQGYSNQPQHF	TGTGCCAGCAGCTTAGGGCAGGGGTATAGCAATCAGCCCCAGCATTTT
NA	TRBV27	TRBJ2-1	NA	CASTTLPADNEQFF	TGTGCCAGCACGACCCTTCCGGCGGACAATGAGCAGTTCTTC
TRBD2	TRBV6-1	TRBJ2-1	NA	CASSELRGDYNEQFF	TGTGCCAGCAGTGAATTGCGGGGGGACTACAATGAGCAGTTCTTC
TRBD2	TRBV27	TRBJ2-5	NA	CASSFSSGGLETQYF	TGTGCCAGCAGTTTCAGTAGCGGGGGGTTGGAGACCCAGTACTTC
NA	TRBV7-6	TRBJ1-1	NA	CASSSGGVGGEAFF	TGTGCCAGCAGCTCGGGGGGGGTTGGAGGTGAAGCTTTCTTT
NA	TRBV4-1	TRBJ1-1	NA	CASSLIGSEAFF	TGCGCCAGCAGCCTGATAGGTAGTGAAGCTTTCTTT
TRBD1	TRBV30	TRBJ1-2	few	CAWSTGAEGYTF	TGTGCCTGGAGTACAGGGGCAGAAGGCTACACCTTC
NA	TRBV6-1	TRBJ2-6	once	CASIGPDSGANVLTF	TGTGCCAGCATTGGACCGGACTCTGGGGCCAACGTCCTGACTTTC
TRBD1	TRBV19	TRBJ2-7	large	CASSTSGTGSIGSYEQYF	TGTGCCAGTAGTACCTCCGGGACAGGAAGTATAGGATCCTACGAGCAGTACTTC
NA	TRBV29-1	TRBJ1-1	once	CSVVIGRGEAFF	TGCAGCGTTGTAATCGGGAGGGGTGAAGCTTTCTTT
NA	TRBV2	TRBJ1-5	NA	CASKEGGYSNQPQHF	TGTGCCAGCAAGGAGGGGGGATATAGCAATCAGCCCCAGCATTTT
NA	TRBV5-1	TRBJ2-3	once	CASSAQGRRTDTQYF	TGCGCCAGCAGCGCCCAGGGGCGTCGGACAGATACGCAGTATTTT
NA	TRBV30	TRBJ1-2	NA	CAWSRTAGTLAGHNYGYTF	TGTGCCTGGAGCCGAACCGCCGGGACTCTAGCGGGCCACAACTATGGCTACACCTTC
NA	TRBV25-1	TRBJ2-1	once	CASSDLVGGSYNEQFF	TGTGCCAGCAGTGACCTGGTAGGGGGCTCCTACAATGAGCAGTTCTTC
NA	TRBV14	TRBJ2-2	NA	CASSQVETGELFF	TGTGCCAGCAGCCAAGTGGAGACCGGGGAGCTGTTTTTT
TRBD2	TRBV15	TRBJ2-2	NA	CATSRDALAGYTGELFF	TGTGCCACCAGCAGAGATGCTCTAGCGGGGTACACCGGGGAGCTGTTTTTT
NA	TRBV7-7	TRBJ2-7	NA	CASSLAPEGQNEQYF	TGTGCCAGCAGCTTAGCCCCCGAGGGTCAGAACGAGCAGTACTTC
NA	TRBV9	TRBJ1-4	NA	CASSGTAFNEKLFF	TGTGCCAGCAGCGGGACAGCTTTTAATGAAAAACTGTTTTTT
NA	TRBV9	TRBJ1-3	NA	CASSGGVNTIYF	TGTGCCAGCAGCGGGGGGGTAAACACCATATATTTT
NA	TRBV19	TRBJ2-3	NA	CASSMEGPSTDTQYF	TGTGCCAGTAGTATGGAAGGCCCCAGCACAGATACGCAGTATTTT
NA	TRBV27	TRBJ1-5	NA	CASSLLGGGSESAQHF	TGTGCCAGCAGTTTATTAGGAGGGGGATCAGAGTCAGCCCAGCATTTT
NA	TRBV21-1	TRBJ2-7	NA	CAILEGQGRSSEQYF	TGTGCCATCCTCGAGGGACAGGGAAGGTCGAGCGAGCAGTACTTC
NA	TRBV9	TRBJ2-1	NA	CASSIRQTSSYNEQFF	TGTGCCAGCAGCATCCGACAGACGAGCTCCTACAATGAGCAGTTCTTC
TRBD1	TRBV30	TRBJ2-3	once	CAWSETGAGKDTQYF	TGTGCCTGGAGTGAAACAGGGGCAGGGAAAGATACGCAGTATTTT
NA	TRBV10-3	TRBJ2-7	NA	CAISEEVRGYEQYF	TGTGCCATCAGTGAAGAGGTCAGGGGTTACGAGCAGTACTTC
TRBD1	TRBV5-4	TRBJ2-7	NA	CASSPRTGGSYEQYF	TGTGCCAGCAGCCCCAGGACAGGGGGCTCCTACGAGCAGTACTTC
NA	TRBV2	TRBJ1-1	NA	CASSGTLNTEAFF	TGTGCCAGCAGTGGGACCCTTAACACTGAAGCTTTCTTT
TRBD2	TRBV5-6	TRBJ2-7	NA	CASSFLGGYEQYF	TGTGCCAGCAGCTTCCTGGGGGGGTACGAGCAGTACTTC
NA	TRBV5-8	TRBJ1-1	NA	CASSSGDGEMNTEAFF	TGTGCCAGCAGCTCCGGAGATGGGGAGATGAACACTGAAGCTTTCTTT
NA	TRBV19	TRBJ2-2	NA	CASSPQSDRNTGELFF	TGTGCCAGTAGTCCTCAATCCGACAGGAACACCGGGGAGCTGTTTTTT
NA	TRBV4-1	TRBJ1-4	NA	CASSTQGEKLFF	TGCGCCAGCAGCACACAGGGTGAAAAACTGTTTTTT
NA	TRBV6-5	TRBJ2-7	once	CASSYSKTFRTYEQYF	TGTGCCAGCAGTTACTCGAAAACATTCCGTACCTACGAGCAGTACTTC
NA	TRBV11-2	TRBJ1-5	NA	CASSPRAGRNQPQHF	TGTGCCAGCAGCCCCCGTGCGGGTCGGAATCAGCCCCAGCATTTT
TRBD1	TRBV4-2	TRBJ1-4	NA	CASSQEGPGGNEKLFF	TGTGCCAGCAGCCAAGAGGGTCCAGGGGGTAATGAAAAACTGTTTTTT
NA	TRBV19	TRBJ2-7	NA	CASSILGETENEQYF	TGTGCCAGTAGTATTCTTGGGGAGACGGAGAACGAGCAGTACTTC
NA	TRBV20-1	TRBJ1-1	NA	CSAKQPEAFF	TGCAGTGCTAAGCAGCCTGAAGCTTTCTTT
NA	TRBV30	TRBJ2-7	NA	CAWSVDSGAYEQYF	TGTGCCTGGAGTGTAGATTCCGGGGCCTACGAGCAGTACTTC